This T cell receptor beta chain was recovered during a study of OX40 agonist ivuxolimab in advanced cancers. As for the study more broadly: Ivuxolimab, which targeted the costimulatory receptor OX40 (CD134), was an agonistic, fully human IgG2 monoclonal antibody. Intravenous ivuxolimab was administered to patients every 2 weeks at six dose levels: 0.01, 0.1, 0.3, 1.5, 3 and 10 mg/kg. Of the roughly 52 patients in dose escalation, some 19 had hepatocellular carcinoma, roughly 15 had melanoma, 9 had renal cell carcinoma and 9 had head and neck cancer. The dose-escalation cohort was about 87% male with a mean age of about 60 years, ranging from roughly 23 to 79. Prior anti-PD-1, anti-PD-L1 or anti-CTLA-4 therapy was permitted, and 35% to 40% of dose-escalation patients had received checkpoint inhibitors. Partial responses occurred in three dose-escalation patients, of whom one had hepatocellular carcinoma and two had cutaneous melanoma. The purpose of peripheral TCRbeta sequencing was to test whether ivuxolimab changed TCR sequence diversity and led to clonal T-cell expansion. The paper describes the monotherapy dose-escalation part (N = 52 patients) of the phase I trial of ivuxolimab. General findings and caveats noted by the study authors: At doses from 0.1 to 3.0 mg/kg, clonal expansion was seen in both CD4+ and CD8+ blood T cells between baseline and week 6. The antigen specificity of the peripheral T cells that underwent clonal expansion was not determined. On average, CD8+ T cells showed more expanded clones than CD4+ T cells after ivuxolimab. Low levels of normalized T-cell clonal expansion were also seen in some patients who did not respond. Partial responders in the 0.1-3.0 mg/kg groups had among the lowest normalized peripheral clonal expansion, especially among CD8+ T cells.

Genomic DNA was extracted from sorted cells for sequencing of the TCRbeta CDR3 region. The immunoSEQ Assay was used to sequence the TCRbeta CDR3 regions. Entries here come from immuneACCESS through TCRdb and include only in-frame sequences with V and J called. Some clones fail to appear in such tables; in the studies checked, an unresolved V gene covers under half of the shortfall, and the cause of the remainder is unknown. The sample table shows roughly 77,000 clones, and 92% are seen once. The top ten constitute 8% to 13% of the sample. CDR1 and CDR2, looked up from the germline V gene, are SGHTS and YDEGEE. V gives up 4 bases and J gives up 0 bases, and the segment between their germline ends measures 11 bases. From the cysteine up to the phenylalanine, the CDR3 has a length of 15 residues. This entry keeps only the CDR3 DNA: 45 bases, framed from base 1. Worth noting for this clone: Its antigen target is currently unknown. Per-nucleotide qualities are absent, and no much larger clonotype sits a single base away.

Patients with autoimmune disease history or receiving systemic immunosuppression were excluded from the trial. Peripheral blood for TCR sequencing was collected from all dose cohorts at baseline, on cycle 4 day 1, and on cycle 7 day 1. Samples came from an open-label, multicenter, first-in-human phase I dose-escalation trial of ivuxolimab. Adults with locally advanced or metastatic head and neck squamous cell, hepatocellular, melanoma or renal cell carcinoma were enrolled in the trial. CD4+ and CD8+ T cells were sorted separately from peripheral blood before TCR sequencing. The sample was CD4+ or CD8+ T cells sorted from blood, taken in a trial of the OX40 agonist ivuxolimab. The clonotype was recovered from an adult with an advanced solid tumor such as melanoma, head and neck, liver or kidney cancer. The chain is assembled from TRBV5-8 and TRBJ1-3; D gene: possibly TRBD1, on 5 matching bases. The CDR3 protein: CASSLQGYSGNTIYF. The nucleotide sequence is given as TGTGCCAGCAGCCTGCAGGGATACTCTGGAAACACCATATATTTT.